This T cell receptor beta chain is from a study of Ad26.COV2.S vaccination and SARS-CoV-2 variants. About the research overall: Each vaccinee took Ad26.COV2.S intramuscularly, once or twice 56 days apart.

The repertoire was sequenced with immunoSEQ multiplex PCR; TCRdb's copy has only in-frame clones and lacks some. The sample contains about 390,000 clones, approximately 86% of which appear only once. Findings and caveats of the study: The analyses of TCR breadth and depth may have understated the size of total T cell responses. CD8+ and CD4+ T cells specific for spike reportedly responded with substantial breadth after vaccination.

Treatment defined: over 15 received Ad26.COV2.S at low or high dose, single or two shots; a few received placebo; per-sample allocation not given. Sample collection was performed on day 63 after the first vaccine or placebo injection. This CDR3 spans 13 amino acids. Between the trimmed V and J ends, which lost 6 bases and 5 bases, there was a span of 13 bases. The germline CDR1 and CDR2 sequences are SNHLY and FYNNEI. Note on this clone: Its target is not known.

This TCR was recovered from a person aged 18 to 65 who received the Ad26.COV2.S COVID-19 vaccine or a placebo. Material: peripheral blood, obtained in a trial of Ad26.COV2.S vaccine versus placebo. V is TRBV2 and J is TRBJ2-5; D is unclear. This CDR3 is CASSPMVGETQYF. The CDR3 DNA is TGTGCCAGCAGCCCAATGGTCGGGGAGACCCAGTACTTC. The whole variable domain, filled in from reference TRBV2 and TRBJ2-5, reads EPEVTQTPSHQVTQMGQEVILRCVPISNHLYFYWYRQILGQKVEFLVSFYNNEISEKSEIFDDQFSVERPDGSNFTLKIRSTKLEDSAMYFCASSPMVGETQYFGPGTRLLVL.